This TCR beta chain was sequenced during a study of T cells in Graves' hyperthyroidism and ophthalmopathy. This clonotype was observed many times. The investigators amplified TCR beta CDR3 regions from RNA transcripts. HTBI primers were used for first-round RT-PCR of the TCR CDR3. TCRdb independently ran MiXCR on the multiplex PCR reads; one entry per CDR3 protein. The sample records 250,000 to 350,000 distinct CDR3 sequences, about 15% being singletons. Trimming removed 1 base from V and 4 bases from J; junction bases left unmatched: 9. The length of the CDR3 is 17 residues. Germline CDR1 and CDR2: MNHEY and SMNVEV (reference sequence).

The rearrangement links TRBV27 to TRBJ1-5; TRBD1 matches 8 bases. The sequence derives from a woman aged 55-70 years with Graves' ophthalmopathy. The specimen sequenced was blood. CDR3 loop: CASSLLGGQGRNQPQHF. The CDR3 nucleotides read TGTGCCAGCAGTTTATTGGGAGGACAGGGAAGAAATCAGCCCCAGCATTTT.